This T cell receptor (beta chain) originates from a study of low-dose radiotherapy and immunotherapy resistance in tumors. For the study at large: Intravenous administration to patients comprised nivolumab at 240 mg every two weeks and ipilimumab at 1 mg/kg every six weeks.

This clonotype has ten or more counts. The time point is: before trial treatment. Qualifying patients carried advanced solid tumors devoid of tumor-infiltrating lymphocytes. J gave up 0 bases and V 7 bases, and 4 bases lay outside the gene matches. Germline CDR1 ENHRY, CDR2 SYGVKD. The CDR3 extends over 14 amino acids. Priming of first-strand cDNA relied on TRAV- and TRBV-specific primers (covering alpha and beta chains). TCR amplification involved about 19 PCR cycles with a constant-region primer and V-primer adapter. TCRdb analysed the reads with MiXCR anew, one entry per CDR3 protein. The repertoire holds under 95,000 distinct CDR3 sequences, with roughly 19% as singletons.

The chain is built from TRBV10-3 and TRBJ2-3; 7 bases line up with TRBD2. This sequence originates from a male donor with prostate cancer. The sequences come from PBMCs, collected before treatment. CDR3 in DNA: TGTGCCATCATGGGGGGGTCTAGCACAGATACGCAGTATTTT. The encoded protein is CAIMGGSSTDTQYF.